This T cell receptor beta chain comes out of a study of T cells in Graves' hyperthyroidism and ophthalmopathy. It was RNA transcripts that yielded the amplified TCR beta CDR3 regions. The TCR CDR3 was amplified in a first-round RT-PCR using the HTBI primer set. TCRdb ran MiXCR on the multiplex PCR reads and lists one entry per CDR3 protein. The sample yields fewer than 750,000 distinct CDR3 sequences, roughly 50% seen once. This clonotype appeared a few times. The target antigen is unknown. Findings and limits, study-wide: In the blood, most expanded thyroid clonotypes above 0.001 appeared as well.

The CDR3 is 16 amino acids. Looked up from germline, CDR1 is SGHRS and CDR2 is YFSETQ. The ends were cut back, 3 bases at V and 0 bases at J, with 14 bases in the middle. When ophthalmopathy did not progress within 18 months, Graves' hyperthyroidism was considered stable. Hyperthyroidism patients were newly diagnosed, had disease duration under 2 months, and were aged 18 to 65 years. The source of this sequence is a woman between 18 and 29 years old with Graves' hyperthyroidism. This sequence joins TRBV5-1 and TRBJ2-3; D may be TRBD1 (5 bases). Sample: peripheral blood or thyroid tissue (not recorded which). The CDR3 sequence is CASSSSGLGSTDTQYF. Here the CDR3 DNA reads TGCGCCAGCAGCTCCTCAGGGCTCGGAAGCACAGATACGCAGTATTTT.